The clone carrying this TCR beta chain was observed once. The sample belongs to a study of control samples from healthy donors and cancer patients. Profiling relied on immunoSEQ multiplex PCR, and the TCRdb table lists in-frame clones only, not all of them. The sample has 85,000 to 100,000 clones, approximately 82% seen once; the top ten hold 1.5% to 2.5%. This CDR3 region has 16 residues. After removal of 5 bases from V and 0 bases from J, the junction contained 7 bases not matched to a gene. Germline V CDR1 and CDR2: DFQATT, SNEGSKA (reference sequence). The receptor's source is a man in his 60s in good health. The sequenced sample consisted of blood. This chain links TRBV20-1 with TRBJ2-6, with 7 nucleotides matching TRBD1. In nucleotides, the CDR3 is TGCAGTGCTCGTGGGACAGTCCTCTCTGGGGCCAACGTCCTGACTTTC. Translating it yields CSARGTVLSGANVLTF.